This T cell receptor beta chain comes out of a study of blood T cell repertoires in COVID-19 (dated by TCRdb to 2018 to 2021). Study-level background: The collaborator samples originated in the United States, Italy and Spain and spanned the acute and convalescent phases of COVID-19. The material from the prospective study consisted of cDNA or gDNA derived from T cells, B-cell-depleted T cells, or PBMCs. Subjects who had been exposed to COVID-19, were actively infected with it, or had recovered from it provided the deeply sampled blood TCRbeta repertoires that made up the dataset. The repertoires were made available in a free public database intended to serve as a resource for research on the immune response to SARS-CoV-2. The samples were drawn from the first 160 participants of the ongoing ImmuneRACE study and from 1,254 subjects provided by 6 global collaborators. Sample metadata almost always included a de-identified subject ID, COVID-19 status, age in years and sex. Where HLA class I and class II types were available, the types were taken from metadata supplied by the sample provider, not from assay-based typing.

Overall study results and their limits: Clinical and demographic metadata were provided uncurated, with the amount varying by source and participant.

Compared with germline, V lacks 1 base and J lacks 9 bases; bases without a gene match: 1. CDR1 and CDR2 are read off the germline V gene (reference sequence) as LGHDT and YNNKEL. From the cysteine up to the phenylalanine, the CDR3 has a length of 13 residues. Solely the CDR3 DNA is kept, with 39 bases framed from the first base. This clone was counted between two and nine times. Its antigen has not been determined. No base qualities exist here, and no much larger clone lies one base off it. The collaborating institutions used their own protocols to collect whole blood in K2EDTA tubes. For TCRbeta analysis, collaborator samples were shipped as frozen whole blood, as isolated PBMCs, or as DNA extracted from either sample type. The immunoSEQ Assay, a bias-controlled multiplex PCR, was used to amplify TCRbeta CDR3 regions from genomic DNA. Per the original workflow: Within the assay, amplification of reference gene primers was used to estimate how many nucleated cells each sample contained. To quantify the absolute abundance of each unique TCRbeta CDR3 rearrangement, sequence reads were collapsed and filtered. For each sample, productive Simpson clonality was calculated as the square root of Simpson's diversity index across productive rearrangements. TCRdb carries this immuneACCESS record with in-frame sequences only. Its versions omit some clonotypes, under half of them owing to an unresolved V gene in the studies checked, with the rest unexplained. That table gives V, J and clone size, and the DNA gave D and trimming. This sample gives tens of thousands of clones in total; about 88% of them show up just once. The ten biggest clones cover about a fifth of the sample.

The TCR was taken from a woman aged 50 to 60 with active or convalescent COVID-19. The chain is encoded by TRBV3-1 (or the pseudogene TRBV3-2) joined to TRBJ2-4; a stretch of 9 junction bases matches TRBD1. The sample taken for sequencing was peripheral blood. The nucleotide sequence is TGTGCCAGCAGCCAAGGGGGACAGGGCATTCAGTACTTC. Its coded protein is CASSQGGQGIQYF.